This TCR beta chain was obtained from a study of shared clonotypes between healthy human individuals. Study observations and caveats: An anticipated effect of sequencing depth on clonotype sharing among donors was recognized.

About this clone itself: The antigen is not known.

Sequenced by immunoSEQ multiplex PCR; TCRdb stores in-frame clones only, minus some. Among around 440,000 clones listed, 70% to 80% were seen once. All of the donors resided in Nashville, Tennessee, and each was a Caucasian adult. Per germline, CDR1 WNHNN and CDR2 SYGVQD (reference sequence). V gave up 0 bases and J gave up 5 bases, with 13 bases separating them. The CDR3 extends over 15 amino acids. The chain has TRBV10-1 and TRBJ2-5, with no clear D. This TCR came from a woman aged 35 to 49 in good health. Some clones in this sample may be carry-over from other donors' samples. The sequenced material came from PBMCs. The CDR3 sequence is CASSESGRTPETQYF. CDR3 sequence (DNA): TGCGCCAGCAGTGAGTCAGGGCGGACCCCGGAGACCCAGTACTTC.